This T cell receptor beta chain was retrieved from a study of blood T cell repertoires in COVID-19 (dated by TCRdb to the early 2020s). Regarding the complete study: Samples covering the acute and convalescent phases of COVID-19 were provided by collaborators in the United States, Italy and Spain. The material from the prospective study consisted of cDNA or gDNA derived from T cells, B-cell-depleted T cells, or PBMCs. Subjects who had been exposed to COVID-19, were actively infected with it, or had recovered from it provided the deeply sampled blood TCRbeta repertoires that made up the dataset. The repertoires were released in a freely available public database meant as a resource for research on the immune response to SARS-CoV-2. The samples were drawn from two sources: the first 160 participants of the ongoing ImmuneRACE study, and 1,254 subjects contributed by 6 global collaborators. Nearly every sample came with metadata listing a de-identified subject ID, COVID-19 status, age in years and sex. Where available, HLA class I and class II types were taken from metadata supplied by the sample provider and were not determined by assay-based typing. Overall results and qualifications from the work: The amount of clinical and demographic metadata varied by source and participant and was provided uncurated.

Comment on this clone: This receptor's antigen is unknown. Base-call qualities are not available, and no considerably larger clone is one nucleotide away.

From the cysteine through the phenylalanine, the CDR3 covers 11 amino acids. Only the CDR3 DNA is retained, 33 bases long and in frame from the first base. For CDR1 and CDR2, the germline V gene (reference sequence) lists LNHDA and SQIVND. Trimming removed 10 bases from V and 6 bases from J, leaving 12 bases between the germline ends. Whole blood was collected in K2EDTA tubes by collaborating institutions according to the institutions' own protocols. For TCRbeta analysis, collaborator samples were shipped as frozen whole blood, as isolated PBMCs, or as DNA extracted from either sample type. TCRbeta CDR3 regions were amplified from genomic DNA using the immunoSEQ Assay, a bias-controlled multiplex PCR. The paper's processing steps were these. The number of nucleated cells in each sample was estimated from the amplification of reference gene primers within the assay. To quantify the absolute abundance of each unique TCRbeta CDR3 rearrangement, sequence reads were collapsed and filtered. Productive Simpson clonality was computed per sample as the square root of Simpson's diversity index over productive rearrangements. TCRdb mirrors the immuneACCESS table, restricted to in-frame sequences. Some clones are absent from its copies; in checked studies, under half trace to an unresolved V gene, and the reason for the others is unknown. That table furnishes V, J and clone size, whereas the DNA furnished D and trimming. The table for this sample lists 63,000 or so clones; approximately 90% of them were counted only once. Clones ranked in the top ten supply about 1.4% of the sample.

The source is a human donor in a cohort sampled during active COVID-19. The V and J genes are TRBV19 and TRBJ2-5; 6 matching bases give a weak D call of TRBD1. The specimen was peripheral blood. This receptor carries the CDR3 CAIGGWKTQYF. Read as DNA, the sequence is TGTGCCATAGGGGGTTGGAAGACCCAGTACTTC. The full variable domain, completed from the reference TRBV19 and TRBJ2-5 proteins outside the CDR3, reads DGGITQSPKYLFRKEGQNVTLSCEQNLNHDAMYWYRQDPGQGLRLIYYSQIVNDFQKGDIAEGYSVSREKKESFPLTVTSAQKNPTAFYLCAIGGWKTQYFGPGTRLLVL.